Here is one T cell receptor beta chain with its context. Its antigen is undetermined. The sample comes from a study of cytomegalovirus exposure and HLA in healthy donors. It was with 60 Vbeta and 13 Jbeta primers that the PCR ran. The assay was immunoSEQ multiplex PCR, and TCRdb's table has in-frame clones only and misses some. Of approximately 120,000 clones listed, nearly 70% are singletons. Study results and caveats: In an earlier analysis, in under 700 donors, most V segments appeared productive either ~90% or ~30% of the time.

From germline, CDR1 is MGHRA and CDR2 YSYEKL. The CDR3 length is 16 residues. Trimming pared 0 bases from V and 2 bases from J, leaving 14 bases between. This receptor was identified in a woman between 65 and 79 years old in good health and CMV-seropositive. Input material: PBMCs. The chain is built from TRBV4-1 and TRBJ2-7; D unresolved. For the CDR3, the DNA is TGCGCCAGCAGCCAAGAATATCAGACTTCGACCTACGAGCAGTACTTC. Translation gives CASSQEYQTSTYEQYF.